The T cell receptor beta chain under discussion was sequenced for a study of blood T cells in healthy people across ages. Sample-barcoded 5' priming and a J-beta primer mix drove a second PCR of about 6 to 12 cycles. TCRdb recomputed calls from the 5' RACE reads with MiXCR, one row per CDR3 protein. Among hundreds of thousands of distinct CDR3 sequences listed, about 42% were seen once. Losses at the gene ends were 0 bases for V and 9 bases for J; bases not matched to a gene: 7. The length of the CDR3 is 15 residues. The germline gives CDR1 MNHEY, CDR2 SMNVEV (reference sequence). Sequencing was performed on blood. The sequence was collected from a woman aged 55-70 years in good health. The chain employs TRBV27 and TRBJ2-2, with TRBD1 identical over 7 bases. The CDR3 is CASSLSVTGVWELFF. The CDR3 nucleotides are TGTGCCAGCAGTTTATCAGTTACAGGGGTATGGGAGCTGTTTTTT.